Listed below are T cell receptor beta chains from one sample, sequenced in a study of shared clonotypes between healthy human individuals. Only in-frame clones appear in the TCRdb table, and some are missing; sequencing was by immunoSEQ multiplex PCR. The sample consists of around 2,000,000 clones, approximately 94% of them appearing once. The sequenced sample consisted of naive CD8+ T cells from PBMCs. Every receptor here comes from a man younger than 35 in good health. Some clones in this sample may be carry-over from other donors' samples. Each CDR3 is given with its conserved first and last residue. The D gene is left open where the match is weak. Part of the rows lack a size; the others show once, few, many or a class for expanded clones.

D gene,V gene,J gene,clone size,CDR3 DNA,CDR3 protein
.,TRBV6-5,TRBJ2-5,.,TGTGCCAGCAGCCCTGAAGGGCAAGAGACCCAGTACTTC,CASSPEGQETQYF
TRBD1,TRBV11-1,TRBJ2-3,.,TGTGCCAGCAGCTTATACAGGGGGATAAGCACAGATACGCAGTATTTT,CASSLYRGISTDTQYF
.,TRBV28,TRBJ2-1,once,TGTGCCAGCAGTTTTAGGCGGATCGCGAGAGAGTACAATGAGCAGTTCTTC,CASSFRRIAREYNEQFF
.,TRBV5-6,TRBJ2-1,.,TGTGCCAGCAGCTTACTAGCTCGGGCGTACAATGAGCAGTTCTTC,CASSLLARAYNEQFF
.,TRBV27,TRBJ2-1,.,TGTGCCAGCAGTTCGGAAGTCTACAATGAGCAGTTCTTC,CASSSEVYNEQFF
TRBD1,TRBV7-8,TRBJ2-3,.,TGTGCCAGCAGCTTAAACCGTCGGGACAGGGTCGGGGGAGATACGCAGTATTTT,CASSLNRRDRVGGDTQYF
.,TRBV28,TRBJ1-2,.,TGTGCCAGCAGTTCATCAGGGGTCTTGGCGGGCACCTTC,CASSSSGVLAGTF
TRBD1,TRBV4-1,TRBJ2-5,.,TGCGCCAGCAGCCAAGTGGGGACAGGGGCGGGGGAGACCCAGTACTTC,CASSQVGTGAGETQYF
.,TRBV29-1,TRBJ2-1,.,TGCAGCGTTGAAAGGGCTAGAGGCAATGAGCAGTTCTTC,CSVERARGNEQFF
.,TRBV27,TRBJ2-7,.,TGTGCCAGCAGTTTTCAAATGGGCCCCTACGAGCAGTACTTC,CASSFQMGPYEQYF
.,TRBV27,TRBJ1-2,.,TGTGCCAGCAGTTTAAAAGGCGGCTATGGCTACACCTTC,CASSLKGGYGYTF
TRBD1,TRBV7-9,TRBJ2-5,.,TGTGCCAGCAGCCGGACAGGCAGGGGAGAGACCCAGTACTTC,CASSRTGRGETQYF
.,TRBV19,TRBJ1-2,.,TGTGCCAGTACCAACCGGGGATCCTTGGGCTACACCTTC,CASTNRGSLGYTF
.,TRBV7-9,TRBJ1-2,once,TGTGCCAGCAGCTACCCAACGTCCCACAGCACAGACTATGGCTACACCTTC,CASSYPTSHSTDYGYTF
TRBD1,TRBV7-2,TRBJ1-1,once,TGTGCCAGCAGCTTAGAGGGACAGGGGGGCCTAGGAGCTGAAGCTTTCTTT,CASSLEGQGGLGAEAFF
.,TRBV11-2,TRBJ1-1,.,TGTGCCAGCAGCTTAGTCGGGCCGGAAGCTGAAGCTTTCTTT,CASSLVGPEAEAFF
.,TRBV10-3,TRBJ1-2,.,TGTGCCATCAGTGGGAACAGGGAACCGAACTATGGCTACACCTTC,CAISGNREPNYGYTF
TRBD1,TRBV18,TRBJ1-2,.,TGTGCCAGCTCACCCCAGGGGGCCGATCTCGACTATGGCTACACCTTC,CASSPQGADLDYGYTF
.,TRBV30,TRBJ1-2,.,TGTGCCTGGAGCCACAGCTATGGCTACACCTTC,CAWSHSYGYTF
.,TRBV9,TRBJ1-2,.,TGTGCCAGCAGCGTAGCCCGGACCGAAAGCTACTATGGCTACACCTTC,CASSVARTESYYGYTF
.,TRBV9,TRBJ1-3,.,TGTGCCAGCAGCGCACTAAGCGTAGACTCTGGAAACACCATATATTTT,CASSALSVDSGNTIYF
.,TRBV18,TRBJ2-3,.,TGTGCCAGCTCACCACGGGCAGATACGCAGTATTTT,CASSPRADTQYF
TRBD1,TRBV27,TRBJ1-5,.,TGTGCCAGCAGTTTATCTCATGCAGGGGGACGGAGCAATCAGCCCCAGCATTTT,CASSLSHAGGRSNQPQHF
.,TRBV19,TRBJ2-7,.,TGTGCCAGTAGTATATTACCTGGGGCTACCTACGAGCAGTACTTC,CASSILPGATYEQYF
.,TRBV7-9,TRBJ2-3,.,TGTGCCAGCAGCTCCCCTCGGGACTCCACAGATACGCAGTATTTT,CASSSPRDSTDTQYF
TRBD2,TRBV7-9,TRBJ2-1,.,TGTGCCAGCTGGACTAGCGGGAGGGCGGAAGGCAATGAGCAGTTCTTC,CASWTSGRAEGNEQFF
.,TRBV5-4,TRBJ2-7,once,TGTGCCAGCAGCTTGGGACCCGAGGGGACCTACTACGAGCAGTACTTC,CASSLGPEGTYYEQYF
.,TRBV19,TRBJ2-7,.,TGTGCCAGTAGTATAGCTCGGACCGTCACCTACGAGCAGTACTTC,CASSIARTVTYEQYF